Shown below are 22 T cell receptor beta chains from a single sample sequenced in a study of technical replicates of blood from four donors. Clones were read by immunoSEQ multiplex PCR, and TCRdb kept only the in-frame ones, dropping some. The sample comprises 55,000 to 80,000 clones, over 80% of which are singletons, and around 0.42% rests with the top ten. Sequenced input: T cells isolated from PBMCs. The receptor source for this set is a human donor in good health.

This clone was found once. The V and J genes are TRBV5-3 and TRBJ2-1; D not resolved. TRBV5-3 is identified as an open reading frame with a role that is uncertain. V lost 0 bases, J lost 6 bases, and 7 bases lay in between. The CDR3 runs 13 residues. The CDR3 spells CARSLVRFNEQFF. CDR3 nucleotide sequence: TGTGCCAGAAGCTTGGTCCGGTTCAATGAGCAGTTCTTC.

This clone has a single count. The V and J genes are TRBV27 and TRBJ2-1, with 10 bases aligning to TRBD2. V lost 3 bases to trimming and J lost 6 bases; unmatched junction nucleotides: 8. Germline V gene data show CDR1 as MNHEY and CDR2 as SMNVEV (reference sequence). CDR3 length: 16 amino acids. This chain's CDR3 is CASSLLAGESGNEQFF. The CDR3 DNA reads TGTGCCAGCAGTTTGCTAGCGGGAGAATCAGGCAATGAGCAGTTCTTC.

The V gene is TRBV30, the J gene TRBJ1-2; no definite D call. Germline values: CDR1 GTSNPN, CDR2 SVGIG (reference sequence). This CDR3 spans 12 amino acids. The V gene lost 0 bases and the J gene lost 6 bases, with 8 bases spanning the gap. The CDR3 sequence: CAWSVGGDGYTF. The CDR3 coding sequence is TGTGCCTGGAGTGTAGGAGGAGATGGCTACACCTTC.

The J gene is TRBJ2-3, the V gene TRBV9; tentative D call: TRBD2 (5 bases). Germline CDR1 SGDLS, CDR2 YYNGEE. CDR3 size: 15 residues. Trimming left V 0 bases short and J 4 bases short, with 12 bases between. CDR3 sequence reads: CASSVVSGSADTQYF. CDR3 nucleotide sequence: TGTGCCAGCAGCGTAGTCTCGGGGAGCGCAGATACGCAGTATTTT.

The chain couples TRBV30 to TRBJ1-1; D might be TRBD1 (6 bases). Germline CDR1 reads GTSNPN; CDR2 reads SVGIG (reference sequence). There are 14 residues in the CDR3. Between the trimmed V and J ends, which lost 1 base and 1 base, there was a span of 10 bases. The CDR3 coding sequence is TGTGCCTGGAGTGCCTCGACAGGGAACACTGAAGCTTTCTTT. It codes for CAWSASTGNTEAFF.

This sequence joins TRBV6-1 and TRBJ1-5; 7 nucleotides align to TRBD1. CDR1 is MNHNS and CDR2 is SASEGT in the germline V gene. The CDR3 spans 14 residues. After removal of 7 bases from V and 6 bases from J, the junction contained 9 bases not matched to a gene. CDR3 sequence (DNA): TGTGCCAGCACTGAGACAGGGAATGGTCAGCCCCAGCATTTT. Its protein product is CASTETGNGQPQHF.

A single count supports this clone. The chain carries TRBV6-5 and TRBJ2-7, with TRBD2 matching 8 bases. Unmatched junction bases numbered 15, after V lost 8 bases and J lost 3 bases. This CDR3 spans 16 amino acids. Germline CDR1 reads MNHEY; CDR2 reads SVGAGI. CDR3 DNA: TGTGCCAGCGGATACTTAGCGGGAACCTTTTTCTACGAGCAGTACTTC. Amino acid sequence: CASGYLAGTFFYEQYF.

The gene calls are TRBV4-3 and TRBJ2-7; TRBD2 aligns across 12 bases. The germline V gene has CDR1 LGHNA and CDR2 YSLEER. Germline trimming cut 4 bases from V and 5 bases from J; bases unmatched to any gene: 9. CDR3 size: 16 residues. The CDR3 sequence is CASSRTALAGGDEQYF. CDR3 in DNA: TGCGCCAGCAGCCGAACTGCTCTAGCGGGAGGGGACGAGCAGTACTTC.

The chain uses TRBV5-5 and TRBJ1-1; no definite D call. Trimming shortened V by 5 bases and J by 1 base, and 12 bases separated the two germline ends. The length of the CDR3 is 14 residues. Looked up from germline, CDR1 is SGHKS and CDR2 is YYEKEE (reference sequence). The chain's CDR3 is CASRRGLTNTEAFF. CDR3 in DNA: TGTGCCAGCAGACGCGGACTGACGAACACTGAAGCTTTCTTT.

This clone was detected only once. J is TRBJ2-2 and V is TRBV11-2, with D maybe TRBD2 (6 bases). The V gene lost 8 bases and the J gene lost 5 bases, with 15 bases spanning the gap. Germline loops: CDR1 SGHAT, CDR2 FQNNGV. There are 14 residues in the CDR3. The CDR3 DNA sequence: TGTGCCAGCTTCGGGGGATCGGGTACCGGGGAGCTGTTTTTT. Translation: CASFGGSGTGELFF.

The chain employs TRBV6-1 and TRBJ2-1, with 9 bases matching TRBD1. The CDR3 contains 14 residues. From germline, CDR1 is MNHNS and CDR2 SASEGT. Trimming cost V 5 bases and J 7 bases; bases outside gene matches: 6. The CDR3 spells CASSSWTGDNEQFF. The CDR3 DNA reads TGTGCCAGCAGTAGTTGGACAGGGGATAATGAGCAGTTCTTC.

This clone appeared a few times. J is TRBJ1-2 and V is TRBV10-3; 7 bases map to TRBD1. Germline V lookup: CDR1 ENHRY, CDR2 SYGVKD. The CDR3 covers 18 residues. Trimming cost V 0 bases and J 7 bases; bases outside gene matches: 17. The CDR3 reads CAISESGRAAGGRVGYTF. CDR3 sequence (DNA): TGTGCCATCAGTGAGTCGGGTCGGGCGGCAGGGGGAAGAGTTGGCTACACCTTC.

V usage is TRBV2 and J usage is TRBJ1-5; D gene uncertain. The germline V gene encodes CDR1 SNHLY and CDR2 FYNNEI. Trimming took off 7 bases at V and 7 bases at J, with 20 bases between the two ends. This CDR3 region has 15 residues. The CDR3 protein is CASTPWEVQGQPQHF. CDR3 nucleotides: TGTGCCAGCACCCCTTGGGAGGTTCAAGGGCAGCCCCAGCATTTT.

The rearrangement links TRBV6-5 to TRBJ2-7; TRBD2 matches at 8 bases. Per germline, CDR1 MNHEY and CDR2 SVGAGI. The CDR3 is 16 residues long. V dropped 0 bases and J dropped 4; count of bases not matched to a gene: 8. The DNA for the CDR3 is TGTGCCAGCAGTTACTCAAGCGGGAGAGTCCCTTACGAGCAGTACTTC. Translation: CASSYSSGRVPYEQYF.

J is TRBJ2-7 and V is TRBV2, with TRBD1 as a possible D gene (6 bases). From germline, CDR1 is SNHLY and CDR2 FYNNEI. Trimming took off 6 bases at V and 3 bases at J, with 12 bases between the two ends. The CDR3 covers 13 residues. In DNA form, the CDR3 reads TGTGCCAGCAGCAAAGGGGGTTACTACGAGCAGTACTTC. It yields the protein CASSKGGYYEQYF.

The chain joins TRBV27 to TRBJ1-5; D is undetermined. The V gene's germline CDR1 is MNHEY and CDR2 SMNVEV (reference sequence). V dropped 2 bases and J dropped 0 bases, with 8 bases sitting between them. The CDR3 consists of 15 residues. CDR3 sequence reads: CASSLLGASNQPQHF. CDR3 bases: TGTGCCAGCAGTTTACTGGGAGCTAGCAATCAGCCCCAGCATTTT.

The rearrangement links TRBV11-3 to TRBJ2-5; D remains unclear. Per germline, CDR1 SGHNT and CDR2 YENEEA. Trimming took 5 bases from V and 2 from J, leaving 12 bases between them. CDR3 length equals 14 residues. The CDR3, as DNA: TGTGCCAGCAGCCCCCAGGCATTTCAAGAGACCCAGTACTTC. This translates into CASSPQAFQETQYF.

This chain connects TRBV2 to TRBJ2-2; 13 nucleotides agree with TRBD2. Germline V lookup: CDR1 SNHLY, CDR2 FYNNEI. The CDR3 loop spans 15 amino acids. The junction had 7 bases not matched to a gene; V was cut back by 8 bases and J by 7 bases. The CDR3 coding sequence is TGTGCCAGCTCTAGGACTAGCGGGAGAGTCGGGGAGCTGTTTTTT. Its translation: CASSRTSGRVGELFF.

The chain uses TRBV28 and TRBJ1-4, with TRBD1 identical over 7 bases. The germline V gene has CDR1 MDHEN and CDR2 SYDVKM. The J segment lost 0 bases and the V segment lost 9 bases, leaving 10 bases of the junction unmatched. This CDR3 spans 16 amino acids. For the CDR3, the DNA is TGTGCCAGTGCCAGACAGGGAACTGCAACTAATGAAAAACTGTTTTTT. Translation gives CASARQGTATNEKLFF.

This sequence joins TRBV28 and TRBJ2-7, with 8 bases aligning to TRBD2. CDR1 and CDR2 (germline): MDHEN, SYDVKM. CDR3 length: 15 amino acids. Losses at the gene ends were 3 bases for V and 2 bases for J; bases not matched to a gene: 6. As DNA, the CDR3 is TGTGCCAGCAGTTTGGGGCTAGCGGGTACCTACGAGCAGTACTTC. Protein: CASSLGLAGTYEQYF. The entire variable domain, with the rest obtained from reference TRBV28 and TRBJ2-7, is as follows: DVKVTQSSRYLVKRTGEKVFLECVQDMDHENMFWYRQDPGLGLRLIYFSYDVKMKEKGDIPEGYSVSREKKERFSLILESASTNQTSMYLCASSLGLAGTYEQYFGPGTRLTVT.

The chain has TRBV15 and TRBJ2-7; 7 bases line up with TRBD2. The V gene end was trimmed by 1 base and the J gene end by 4 bases; junction bases not matched to a gene: 4. The CDR3 totals 14 residues. CDR1 is LNHNV, CDR2 YYDKDF, per germline (reference sequence). The CDR3 DNA reads TGTGCCACCAGCAGAGGACGGGAGGTGTACGAGCAGTACTTC. This codes for CATSRGREVYEQYF. The full variable domain, with the rest looked up from reference TRBV15 and TRBJ2-7, is DAMVIQNPRYQVTQFGKPVTLSCSQTLNHNVMYWYQQKSSQAPKLLFHYYDKDFNNEADTPDNFQSRRPNTSFCFLDIRSPGLGDTAMYLCATSRGREVYEQYFGPGTRLTVT.

In this sample, this clone turned up once. The chain carries TRBV2 and TRBJ2-7; 7 positions match TRBD1. In germline, CDR1 is SNHLY, CDR2 FYNNEI. The CDR3 runs to 12 residues. J was trimmed by 3 bases and V by 7 bases; bases with no gene match: 3. Here the CDR3 DNA reads TGTGCCAGCATAGGGGGCGGCTACGAGCAGTACTTC. Translated: CASIGGGYEQYF. Based on the CDR3 plus reference TRBV2 and TRBJ2-7, the full variable domain is EPEVTQTPSHQVTQMGQEVILRCVPISNHLYFYWYRQILGQKVEFLVSFYNNEISEKSEIFDDQFSVERPDGSNFTLKIRSTKLEDSAMYFCASIGGGYEQYFGPGTRLTVT.